This TCR beta chain was identified in a study of metastatic and nonmetastatic thyroid tumors. Whole-study results and caveats: Reported TCR beta diversity, measured in blood and tumor, was significantly higher for malignant thyroid tumors than for benign nodules.

From the PCR reads, TCRdb re-called clones with MiXCR. The data show around 10,000 clones, 25% to 35% seen once. Germline V gene lookup returns CDR1 DFQATT and CDR2 SNEGSKA (reference sequence). Between the trimmed V and J ends, which lost 6 bases and 0 bases, there was a span of 24 bases. The CDR3 loop spans 17 amino acids. Notes on this clone: Its antigen is not known.

Patients were all untreated before their thyroid surgery. The sample taken for sequencing was tumor tissue. The rearrangement uses TRBV20-1 and TRBJ2-7; D is uncertain. This TCR came from a female donor with papillary thyroid cancer or a benign thyroid nodule (not recorded which). Some clones in this sample may be carry-over from other donors' samples. CDR3 sequence: CSALGPTAVKSSYEQYF. Here the CDR3 DNA reads TGCAGTGCCCTGGGTCCTACTGCGGTAAAGAGCTCCTACGAGCAGTACTTC.